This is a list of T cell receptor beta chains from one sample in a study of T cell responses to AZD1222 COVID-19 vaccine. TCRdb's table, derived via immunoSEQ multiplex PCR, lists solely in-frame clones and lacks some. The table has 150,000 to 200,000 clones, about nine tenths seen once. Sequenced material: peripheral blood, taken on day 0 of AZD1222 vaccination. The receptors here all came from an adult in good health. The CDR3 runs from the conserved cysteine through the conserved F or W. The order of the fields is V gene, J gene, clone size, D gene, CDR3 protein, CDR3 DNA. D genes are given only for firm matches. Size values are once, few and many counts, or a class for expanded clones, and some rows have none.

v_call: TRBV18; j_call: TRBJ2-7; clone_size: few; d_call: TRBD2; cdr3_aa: CASSPGLAASYEQYF; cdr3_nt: TGTGCCAGCTCCCCCGGACTAGCGGCCTCCTACGAGCAGTACTTC
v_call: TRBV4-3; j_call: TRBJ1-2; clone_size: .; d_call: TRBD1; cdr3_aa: CASSWDRGRGYTF; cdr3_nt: TGCGCCAGCAGCTGGGACAGGGGACGCGGCTACACCTTC
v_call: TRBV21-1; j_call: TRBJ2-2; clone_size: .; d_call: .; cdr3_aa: CATHPGTGTLTGELFF; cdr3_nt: TGTGCCACCCACCCCGGGACAGGGACACTCACCGGGGAGCTGTTTTTT
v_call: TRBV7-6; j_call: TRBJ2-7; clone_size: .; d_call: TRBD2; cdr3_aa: CASSLMSGDYYEQYF; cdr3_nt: TGTGCCAGCAGCTTAATGAGCGGGGACTACTACGAGCAGTACTTC
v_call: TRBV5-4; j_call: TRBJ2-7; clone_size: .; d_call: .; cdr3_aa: CASSLDGDEQYF; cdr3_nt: TGTGCCAGCAGCTTGGATGGGGACGAGCAGTACTTC
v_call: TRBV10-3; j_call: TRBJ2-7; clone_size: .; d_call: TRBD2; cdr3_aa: CAIRREEGVEQYF; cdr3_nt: TGTGCCATCAGGCGGGAGGAGGGTGTGGAGCAGTACTTC
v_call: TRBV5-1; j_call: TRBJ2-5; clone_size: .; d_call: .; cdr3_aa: CASSLVGGPETQYF; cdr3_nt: TGCGCCAGCAGCTTGGTTGGGGGTCCAGAGACCCAGTACTTC
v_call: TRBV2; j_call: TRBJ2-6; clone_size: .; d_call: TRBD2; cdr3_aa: CASSLLAASGANVLTF; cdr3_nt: TGTGCCAGCAGTCTACTAGCGGCCTCTGGGGCCAACGTCCTGACTTTC
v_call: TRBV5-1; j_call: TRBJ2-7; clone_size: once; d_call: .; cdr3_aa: CASSLEGGGGSYEQYF; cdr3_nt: TGCGCCAGCAGCCTAGAGGGGGGCGGAGGCTCCTACGAGCAGTACTTC
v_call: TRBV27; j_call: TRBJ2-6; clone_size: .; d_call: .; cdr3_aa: CASSSTPPGRISGANVLTF; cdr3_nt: TGTGCCAGCAGTTCAACTCCCCCGGGACGGATCTCTGGGGCCAACGTCCTGACTTTC
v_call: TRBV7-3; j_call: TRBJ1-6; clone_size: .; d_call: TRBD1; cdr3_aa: CASSLLAGGDSPLHF; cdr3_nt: TGTGCCAGCAGCTTATTGGCAGGGGGTGACTCACCCCTCCACTTT
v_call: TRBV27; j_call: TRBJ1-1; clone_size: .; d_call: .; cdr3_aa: CATNLGTASPMNTEAFF; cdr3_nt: TGTGCCACCAATTTAGGGACCGCCTCCCCGATGAACACTGAAGCTTTCTTT
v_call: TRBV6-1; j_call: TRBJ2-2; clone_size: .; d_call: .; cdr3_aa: CASSEGRANTGELFF; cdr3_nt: TGTGCCAGCAGTGAAGGCAGAGCGAACACCGGGGAGCTGTTTTTT
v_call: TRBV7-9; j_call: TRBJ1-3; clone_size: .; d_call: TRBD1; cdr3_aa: CASSLTSGTGSGNTIYF; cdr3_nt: TGTGCCAGCAGCCTTACCTCCGGGACAGGGTCGGGAAACACCATATATTTT
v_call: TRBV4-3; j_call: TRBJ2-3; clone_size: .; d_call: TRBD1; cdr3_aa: CASSPGQGPDTQYF; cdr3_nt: TGCGCCAGCAGCCCAGGACAGGGCCCGGATACGCAGTATTTT
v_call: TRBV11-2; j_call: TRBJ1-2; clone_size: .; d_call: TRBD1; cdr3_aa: CASSLEQGAYGYTF; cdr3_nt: TGTGCCAGCAGCTTAGAACAGGGGGCTTATGGCTACACCTTC
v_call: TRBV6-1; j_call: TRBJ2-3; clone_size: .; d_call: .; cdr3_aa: CASSDGGWGGHSTDTQYF; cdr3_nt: TGTGCCAGCAGTGATGGTGGGTGGGGCGGGCACAGCACAGATACGCAGTATTTT
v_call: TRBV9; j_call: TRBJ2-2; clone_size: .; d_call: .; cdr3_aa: CASSVGVPGELFF; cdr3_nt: TGTGCCAGCAGCGTAGGGGTTCCCGGGGAGCTGTTTTTT
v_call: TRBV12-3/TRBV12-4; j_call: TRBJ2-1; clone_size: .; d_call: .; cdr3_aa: CASSLARVFQFF; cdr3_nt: TGTGCCAGCAGTTTAGCGCGGGTGTTTCAGTTCTTC
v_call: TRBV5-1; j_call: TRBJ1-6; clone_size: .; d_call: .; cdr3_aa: CASSLTPDPNSPLHF; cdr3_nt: TGCGCCAGCAGCTTGACCCCGGACCCTAATTCACCCCTCCACTTT
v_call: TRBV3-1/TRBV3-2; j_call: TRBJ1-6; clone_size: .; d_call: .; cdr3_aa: CASSQEARIRGDVPYSPLHF; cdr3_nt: TGTGCCAGCAGCCAAGAGGCTCGTATCAGGGGTGACGTTCCCTATTCACCCCTCCACTTT
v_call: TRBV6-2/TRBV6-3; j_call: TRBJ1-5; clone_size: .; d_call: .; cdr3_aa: CASSYFLPGGQPQHF; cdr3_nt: TGTGCCAGCAGTTACTTCTTGCCCGGGGGTCAGCCCCAGCATTTT
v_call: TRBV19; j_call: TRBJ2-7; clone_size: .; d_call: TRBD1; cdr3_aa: CASSWDRGSSYEQYF; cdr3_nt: TGTGCCAGTAGTTGGGACAGGGGAAGCTCCTACGAGCAGTACTTC